The 9 T cell receptor beta chains listed next were all sequenced from one sample in a study of Ad26.COV2.S vaccination and SARS-CoV-2 variants. Method: immunoSEQ multiplex PCR; TCRdb's copy keeps in-frame clones and lacks some. Among 440,000 or so clones listed, around 91% were seen once. Stated treatment: about 20 received Ad26.COV2.S at low or high dose, single or two shots; roughly five received placebo; per-sample allocation not given. Samples analyzed were those drawn on day 63 after the first vaccine or placebo injection. The source was peripheral blood, collected in a trial of Ad26.COV2.S vaccine versus placebo. The receptors come from a person between 18 and 65 years old who received the Ad26.COV2.S COVID-19 vaccine or a placebo.

The J gene is TRBJ2-7, the V gene TRBV11-1; D call uncertain. The CDR3 has 11 residues. The germline V gene has CDR1 SGHAT and CDR2 FQDESV (reference sequence). V lost 1 base and J lost 8, with 6 bases in between. CDR3 residues: CASSLGTQQYF. CDR3 nucleotides: TGTGCCAGCAGCTTAGGGACCCAGCAGTACTTC.

This clone was recorded only once. This sample includes further DNA sequences coding for the same CDR3. The chain employs TRBV6-5 and TRBJ1-5, with a weak D call TRBD1 (5 bases). This CDR3 comprises 13 residues. The germline CDR1 and CDR2 sequences are MNHEY and SVGAGI. Trimming left V 6 bases short and J 2 bases short, with 8 bases between. The CDR3 DNA reads TGTGCCAGCAGCCGAGGGGGCAATCAGCCCCAGCATTTT. Protein sequence: CASSRGGNQPQHF.

The chain combines TRBV7-2 with TRBJ2-5; D remains unclear. The germline V and J ends were trimmed by 3 bases and 9 bases, with 17 bases remaining between them. The CDR3 extends over 14 amino acids. CDR1 and CDR2 from the germline V gene are SGHTA and FQGNSA. The CDR3 coding sequence is TGTGCCAGCAGCTTTCTCGGCCCCGGGCCGCCCCAGTACTTC. Residues: CASSFLGPGPPQYF.

This rearrangement joins TRBV9 to TRBJ1-1; D remains unclear. This CDR3 comprises 13 residues. The V end lost 0 bases, the J end lost 6 bases, and 9 bases lay between the germline ends. Germline values: CDR1 SGDLS, CDR2 YYNGEE. CDR3 protein: CASSVGGLSEAFF. CDR3 sequence (DNA): TGTGCCAGCAGCGTAGGGGGATTATCTGAAGCTTTCTTT. Together with reference TRBV9 and TRBJ1-1, the CDR3 gives the full variable domain: DSGVTQTPKHLITATGQRVTLRCSPRSGDLSVYWYQQSLDQGLQFLIQYYNGEERAKGNILERFSAQQFPDLHSELNLSSLELGDSALYFCASSVGGLSEAFFGQGTRLTVV.

This clone was found a few times. V usage is TRBV28 and J usage is TRBJ1-4, with 7 nucleotides matching TRBD1. The CDR3 is 16 residues long. V trimming: 6 bases; J trimming: 8 bases; junction bases outside the gene matches: 15. CDR1 and CDR2 from the germline V gene are MDHEN and SYDVKM. The CDR3 reads CASRRHETGYQEKLFF. The CDR3 DNA reads as TGTGCCAGCAGGCGCCACGAGACAGGGTACCAGGAAAAACTGTTTTTT. Full variable domain (rest looked up from reference TRBV28 and TRBJ1-4): DVKVTQSSRYLVKRTGEKVFLECVQDMDHENMFWYRQDPGLGLRLIYFSYDVKMKEKGDIPEGYSVSREKKERFSLILESASTNQTSMYLCASRRHETGYQEKLFFGSGTQLSVL.

The chain joins TRBV5-1 to TRBJ2-7; the D is unclear. This CDR3 spans 14 amino acids. Germline assignment: CDR1 SGHRS and CDR2 YFSETQ. V gave up 4 bases and J gave up 2 bases, with 13 bases separating them. The CDR3 sequence is CASSGLGIAYEQYF. CDR3 nucleotide sequence: TGCGCCAGCAGCGGGCTGGGCATCGCCTACGAGCAGTACTTC. The full variable domain, its missing parts supplied by reference TRBV5-1 and TRBJ2-7, is KAGVTQTPRYLIKTRGQQVTLSCSPISGHRSVSWYQQTPGQGLQFLFEYFSETQRNKGNFPGRFSGRQFSNSRSEMNVSTLELGDSALYLCASSGLGIAYEQYFGPGTRLTVT.

This clone was counted only a few times. The rearrangement links TRBV6-1 to TRBJ1-5; D gene uncertain. V gave up 0 bases and J gave up 1 base, with 4 bases separating them. The CDR3 totals 14 residues. CDR1 and CDR2 (germline): MNHNS, SASEGT. In nucleotides, the CDR3 is TGTGCCAGCAGTGAAGCGTACAGCAATCAGCCCCAGCATTTT. It is translated as CASSEAYSNQPQHF.

The rearrangement links TRBV11-2 to TRBJ2-5, with D perhaps assigned TRBD1 or TRBD2 (6 bases each). Per germline, CDR1 SGHAT and CDR2 FQNNGV. Trimming removed 3 bases from V and 5 bases from J, with 13 bases in between. CDR3 length: 14 amino acids. The CDR3 DNA reads TGTGCCAGCAGCTTTAGGGGGGAAGGGGAGACCCAGTACTTC. Protein sequence: CASSFRGEGETQYF. The whole variable domain, filled in from reference TRBV11-2 and TRBJ2-5, reads EAGVAQSPRYKIIEKRQSVAFWCNPISGHATLYWYQQILGQGPKLLIQFQNNGVVDDSQLPKDRFSAERLKGVDSTLKIQPAKLEDSAVYLCASSFRGEGETQYFGPGTRLLVL.

The chain combines TRBV18 with TRBJ2-1; 12 bases are shared with TRBD1. Germline trimming cut 3 bases from V and 7 bases from J; bases unmatched to any gene: 7. The germline gives CDR1 KGHSH, CDR2 LQKENI. This CDR3 contains 16 residues. CDR3 region: CASSPTSGQGANEQFF. CDR3 bases: TGTGCCAGCTCACCTACCTCGGGACAGGGGGCGAATGAGCAGTTCTTC.